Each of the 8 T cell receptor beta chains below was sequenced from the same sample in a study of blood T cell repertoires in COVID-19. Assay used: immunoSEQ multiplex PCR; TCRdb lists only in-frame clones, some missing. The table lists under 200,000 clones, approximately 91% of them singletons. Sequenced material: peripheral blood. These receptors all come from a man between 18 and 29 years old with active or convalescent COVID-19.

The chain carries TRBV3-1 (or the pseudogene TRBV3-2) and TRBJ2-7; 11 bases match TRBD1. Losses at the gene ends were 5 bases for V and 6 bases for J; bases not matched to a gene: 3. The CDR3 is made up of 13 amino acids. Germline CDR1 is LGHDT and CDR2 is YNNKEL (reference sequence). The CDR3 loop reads CASSADRGLEQYF. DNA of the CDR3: TGTGCCAGCAGCGCGGACAGGGGGCTCGAGCAGTACTTC.

The CDR3 region has the DNA TGTGCCAGCAGTAGGGGCGCTGAAGCTTTCTTT. Translated, it gives CASSRGAEAFF. The chain links TRBV3-1 (or the pseudogene TRBV3-2) to TRBJ1-1; maybe TRBD1 (5 bases). V was cut by 6 bases and J by 6 bases, with 8 bases left in between. Looked up from germline, CDR1 is LGHDT and CDR2 is YNNKEL (reference sequence). The CDR3 is 11 amino acids.

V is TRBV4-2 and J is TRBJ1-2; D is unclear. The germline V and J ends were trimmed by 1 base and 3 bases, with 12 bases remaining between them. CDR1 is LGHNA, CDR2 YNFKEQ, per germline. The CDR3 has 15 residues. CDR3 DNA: TGTGCCAGCAGCCAAGGGGCCCAGATCCACTATGGCTACACCTTC. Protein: CASSQGAQIHYGYTF.

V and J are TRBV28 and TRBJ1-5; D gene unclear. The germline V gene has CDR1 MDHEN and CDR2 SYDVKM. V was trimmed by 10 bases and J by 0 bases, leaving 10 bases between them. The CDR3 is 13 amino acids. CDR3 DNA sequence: TGTGCCACCCACAGTCATAGCAATCAGCCCCAGCATTTT. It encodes CATHSHSNQPQHF.

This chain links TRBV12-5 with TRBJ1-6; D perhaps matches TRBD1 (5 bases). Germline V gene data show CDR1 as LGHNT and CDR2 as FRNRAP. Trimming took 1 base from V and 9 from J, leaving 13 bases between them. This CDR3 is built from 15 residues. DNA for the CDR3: TGTGCTAGTGGTTTGGCGGGGGAAAGGGGTTCACCCCTCCACTTT. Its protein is CASGLAGERGSPLHF.

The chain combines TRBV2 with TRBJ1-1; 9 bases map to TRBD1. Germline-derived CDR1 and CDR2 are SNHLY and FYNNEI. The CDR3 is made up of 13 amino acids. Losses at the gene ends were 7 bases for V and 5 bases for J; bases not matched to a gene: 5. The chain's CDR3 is CASKRQGGTEAFF. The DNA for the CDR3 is TGTGCCAGCAAAAGACAGGGGGGGACTGAAGCTTTCTTT.

The CDR3 loop reads CASSLSGMSGYTF. As DNA, the CDR3 is TGTGCCAGCAGCTTGTCAGGGATGAGTGGCTACACCTTC. The chain joins TRBV5-6 to TRBJ1-2, with D maybe TRBD1 (5 bases). The V end was cut by 1 base, the J end by 7 bases, with 11 bases between. Germline V CDR1 and CDR2: SGHDT, YYEEEE. The length of the CDR3 is 13 residues.

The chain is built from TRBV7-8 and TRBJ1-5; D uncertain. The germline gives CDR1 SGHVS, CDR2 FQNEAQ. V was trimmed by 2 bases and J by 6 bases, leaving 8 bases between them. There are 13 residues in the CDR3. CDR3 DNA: TGTGCCAGCAGCTTATCTCTTAGTCAGCCCCAGCATTTT. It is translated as CASSLSLSQPQHF.